This passage covers 7 T cell receptor beta chains from one sample sequenced in a study of cytomegalovirus exposure and HLA in healthy donors. Primers included in the PCR were 60 Vbeta and 13 Jbeta primers. Produced via immunoSEQ multiplex PCR; TCRdb's table is partial and in-frame only. The profile shows 90,000 to 120,000 clones, around 60% of them singletons. The sequenced sample was PBMCs. The source is a man aged 25 to 45 in good health and CMV-seropositive.

In its sample, this clone was seen once. The CDR3 DNA follows: TGCGCCAGCAGCCCCCGGACAGGGGTCACTGAAGCTTTCTTT. It yields the protein CASSPRTGVTEAFF. V usage is TRBV4-1 and J usage is TRBJ1-1, with TRBD1 identical over 9 bases. The CDR3 has 14 amino acids. Germline trimming cut 4 bases from V and 4 bases from J; bases unmatched to any gene: 4. Per germline, CDR1 MGHRA and CDR2 YSYEKL.

This clone was seen only once. The genes are TRBV18 and TRBJ2-1; 7 nucleotides agree with TRBD1. Losses at the gene ends were 3 bases for V and 1 base for J; bases not matched to a gene: 6. The CDR3 extends over 16 amino acids. In germline, CDR1 is KGHSH, CDR2 LQKENI. This chain's CDR3 is CASSPPGQKSYNEQFF. CDR3 sequence (DNA): TGTGCCAGCTCACCTCCGGGACAGAAATCCTACAATGAGCAGTTCTTC.

The chain employs TRBV27 and TRBJ1-2, with TRBD1 matching over 8 bases. The CDR3 spans 15 residues. Germline values: CDR1 MNHEY, CDR2 SMNVEV (reference sequence). V shed 3 bases and J 6 bases; nucleotides not matched to a gene: 9. The CDR3, as DNA: TGTGCCAGCAGTTTTCAGGGGGCGTGGGGCGATGGCTACACCTTC. Residues: CASSFQGAWGDGYTF.

The chain is built from TRBV4-1 and TRBJ1-5; perhaps TRBD1 as D (5 bases). Germline V gives CDR1 MGHRA, CDR2 YSYEKL. This CDR3 comprises 16 residues. V gave up 1 base and J gave up 4 bases, with 14 bases separating them. CDR3 nucleotide sequence: TGCGCCAGCAGCCAAGTTGGCAGGGAAAGAAATCAGCCCCAGCATTTT. Encoded protein: CASSQVGRERNQPQHF.

V gene TRBV2 combines with J gene TRBJ2-4; 7 nucleotides line up with TRBD2. Germline V gene data show CDR1 as SNHLY and CDR2 as FYNNEI. The ends lost 3 bases at V and 3 bases at J; junction bases unmatched: 8. The CDR3 has 16 amino acids. The CDR3 is CASSDPSGGGKNIQYF. In nucleotides, the CDR3 is TGTGCCAGCAGTGATCCCTCGGGGGGTGGCAAAAACATTCAGTACTTC. Supplemented by reference TRBV2 and TRBJ2-4, the full variable domain reads EPEVTQTPSHQVTQMGQEVILRCVPISNHLYFYWYRQILGQKVEFLVSFYNNEISEKSEIFDDQFSVERPDGSNFTLKIRSTKLEDSAMYFCASSDPSGGGKNIQYFGAGTRLSVL.

This rearrangement joins TRBV2 to TRBJ1-2, with a weak D call TRBD1 (6 bases). Germline V gives CDR1 SNHLY, CDR2 FYNNEI. V was cut by 2 bases and J by 6 bases, with 16 bases left in between. This CDR3 is built from 15 residues. For the CDR3, the DNA is TGTGCCAGCAGTGAATATTTGGAGACAGGACATGGCTACACCTTC. Its protein product is CASSEYLETGHGYTF.

A single count supports this clone. The chain carries TRBV5-1 and TRBJ2-3; the D gene is possibly TRBD2 (6 bases). Germline V CDR1 and CDR2: SGHRS, YFSETQ. V was shortened by 1 base and J by 2 bases, with 11 bases between the two germline ends. This CDR3 is 15 amino acids long. CDR3 nucleotides: TGCGCCAGCAGCTTGTTCGGGGGATTCACAGATACGCAGTATTTT. This codes for CASSLFGGFTDTQYF.